This T cell receptor (beta chain) was recorded in a study of blood T cell repertoires in COVID-19. On the study more broadly: PBMCs, B-cell-depleted T cells, or T cells were the source of the cDNA or gDNA that made up the material.

In the source study's methods: Scientists estimated how many nucleated cells there were by amplifying reference gene primers. TCRdb keeps only in-frame clones here, not all; method: immunoSEQ multiplex PCR. V and J calls and clone size are those listed in that table; D and trimming were worked out from the DNA. The table has 110,000 or so clones, roughly 88% seen once; the top ten hold 7.9%. V was shortened by 4 bases and J by 0 bases, with 13 bases between the two germline ends. The CDR3 is made up of 16 amino acids. CDR1 is SGHNT, CDR2 YYREEE, per germline (reference sequence). Sequencing was done on a sample of peripheral blood. The V gene is TRBV5-4, the J gene TRBJ2-2, with D perhaps matching TRBD2 (6 bases). This TCR was recovered from a woman older than 75 with active or convalescent COVID-19. The CDR3 reads CASSRATRANTGELFF. CDR3 nucleotides: TGTGCCAGCAGCCGCGCGACTAGGGCGAACACCGGGGAGCTGTTTTTT.